The present T cell receptor (beta chain) was sequenced within a study of response to subunit inactivated influenza vaccine. Via MiXCR, TCRdb re-called the RT-PCR reads, giving one row per CDR3 protein. The table records roughly 650,000 distinct CDR3 sequences, approximately 15% of them present only once. Per the germline V gene, CDR1 is LGHDT and CDR2 is YNNKEL (reference sequence). V lost 1 base, J lost 9 bases, and 3 bases stayed unmatched. This CDR3 spans 15 amino acids. This clonotype was counted only a few times. Its specificity is unknown. Study-wide results and limits: The study's authors posited that every seasonal influenza vaccination enlists few new T cells.

The sample was PBMCs from blood, taken approximately 13 days after vaccination. This clonotype originated in a man aged 50 to 60 who received an inactivated influenza vaccine. This sequence joins TRBV3-1 and TRBJ2-1, with TRBD2 matching 13 bases. The CDR3 coding sequence is TGTGCCAGCAGCCAAGTACTAGCGGGAGGGTCTGAGCAGTTCTTC. Its translation is CASSQVLAGGSEQFF.